One sample yielded the 3 T cell receptor beta chains listed below, sequenced in a study of Tregs in tolerant kidney transplant recipients. Measured with immunoSEQ multiplex PCR; TCRdb has only the in-frame clones, and not every one. The profile shows roughly 70,000 clones, 65% to 85% of them singletons. The specimen was CD4+ T cells from blood. The receptor source for this set is a human donor in good health.

This clone was seen just once. This chain links TRBV7-2 with TRBJ2-2; D unclear. The V end was cut by 1 base, the J end by 5 bases, with 5 bases between. Germline CDR1 is SGHTA and CDR2 is FQGNSA. This CDR3 is built from 13 residues. CDR3 protein: CASSLELTGELFF. CDR3 coding DNA: TGTGCCAGCAGCTTAGAACTTACCGGGGAGCTGTTTTTT.

This clone came up once. The chain combines TRBV18 with TRBJ2-7; the D is unclear. V lost 2 bases and J 4 bases, leaving 12 bases between the germline ends. Germline V gene sequence: CDR1 KGHSH, CDR2 LQKENI. CDR3 length: 14 amino acids. The CDR3 coding sequence is TGTGCCAGCTCACCATCCCTCCGGGTTTACGAGCAGTACTTC. This translates into CASSPSLRVYEQYF.

The chain couples TRBV6-5 to TRBJ1-2, with D tentatively TRBD1 (5 bases). V was shortened by 5 bases and J by 7 bases, with 17 bases between the two germline ends. Germline loops: CDR1 MNHEY, CDR2 SVGAGI. This CDR3 is 14 amino acids long. The CDR3 DNA reads TGTGCCAGCAGTCCCCGGATGGGGCGGGGTGGCTACACCTTC. It specifies CASSPRMGRGGYTF.